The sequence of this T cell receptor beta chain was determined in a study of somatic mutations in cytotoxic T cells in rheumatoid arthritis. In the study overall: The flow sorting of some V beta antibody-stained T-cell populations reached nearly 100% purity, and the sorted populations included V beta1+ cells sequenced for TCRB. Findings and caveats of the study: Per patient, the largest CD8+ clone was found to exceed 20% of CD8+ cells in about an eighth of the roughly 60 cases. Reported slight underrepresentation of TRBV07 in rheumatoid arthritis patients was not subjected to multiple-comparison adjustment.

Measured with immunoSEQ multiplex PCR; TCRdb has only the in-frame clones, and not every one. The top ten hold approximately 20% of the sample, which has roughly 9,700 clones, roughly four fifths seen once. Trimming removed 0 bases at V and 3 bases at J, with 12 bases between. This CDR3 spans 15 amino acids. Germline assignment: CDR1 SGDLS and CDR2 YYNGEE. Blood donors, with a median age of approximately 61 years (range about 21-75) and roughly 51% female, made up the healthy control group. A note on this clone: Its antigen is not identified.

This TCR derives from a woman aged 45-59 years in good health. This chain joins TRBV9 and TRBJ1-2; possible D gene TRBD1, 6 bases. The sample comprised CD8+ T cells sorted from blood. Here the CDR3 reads CASSVDPAGDYGYTF. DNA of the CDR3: TGTGCCAGCAGCGTAGATCCCGCAGGGGACTATGGCTACACCTTC.